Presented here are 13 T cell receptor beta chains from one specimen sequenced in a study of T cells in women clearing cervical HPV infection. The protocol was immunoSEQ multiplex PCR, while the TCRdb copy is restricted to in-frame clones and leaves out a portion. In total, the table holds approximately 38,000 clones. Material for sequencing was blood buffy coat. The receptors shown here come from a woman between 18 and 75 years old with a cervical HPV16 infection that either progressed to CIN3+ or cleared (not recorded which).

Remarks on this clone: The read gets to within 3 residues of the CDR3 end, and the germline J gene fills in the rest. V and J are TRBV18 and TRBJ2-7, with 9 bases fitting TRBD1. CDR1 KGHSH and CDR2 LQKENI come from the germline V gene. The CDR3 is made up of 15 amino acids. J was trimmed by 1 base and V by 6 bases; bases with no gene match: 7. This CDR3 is CASSADRGNSYEQYF. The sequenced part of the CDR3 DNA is TGTGCCAGCTCGGCAGACAGGGGGAATTCCTACGAG. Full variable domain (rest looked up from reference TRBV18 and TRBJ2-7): NAGVMQNPRHLVRRRGQEARLRCSPMKGHSHVYWYRQLPEEGLKFMVYLQKENIIDESGMPKERFSAEFPKEGPSILRIQQVVRGDSAAYFCASSADRGNSYEQYFGPGTRLTVT.

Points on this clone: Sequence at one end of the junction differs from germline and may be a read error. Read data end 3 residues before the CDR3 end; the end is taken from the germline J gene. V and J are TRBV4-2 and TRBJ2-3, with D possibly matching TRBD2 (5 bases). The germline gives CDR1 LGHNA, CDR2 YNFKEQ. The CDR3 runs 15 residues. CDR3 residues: CASSLDSTVTDTQYF. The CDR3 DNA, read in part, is TGCGCCAGCAGCCTGGACTCTACAGTAACAGATACG.

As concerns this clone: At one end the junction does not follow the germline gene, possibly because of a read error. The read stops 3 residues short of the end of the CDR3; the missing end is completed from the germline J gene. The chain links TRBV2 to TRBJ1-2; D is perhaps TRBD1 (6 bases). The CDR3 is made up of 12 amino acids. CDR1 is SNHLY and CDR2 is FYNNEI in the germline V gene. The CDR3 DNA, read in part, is TGTGCCAGCAGGGAAGGACAGTTAGAC. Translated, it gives CASREGQLD. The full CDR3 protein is CASREGQLDYTF.

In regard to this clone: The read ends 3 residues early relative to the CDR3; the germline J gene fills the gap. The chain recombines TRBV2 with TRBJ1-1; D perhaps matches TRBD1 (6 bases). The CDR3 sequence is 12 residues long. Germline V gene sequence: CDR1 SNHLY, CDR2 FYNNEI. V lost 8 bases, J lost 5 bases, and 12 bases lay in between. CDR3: CASGRGQTEAFF. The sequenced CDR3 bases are TGTGCCAGCGGGAGAGGACAGACTGAA.

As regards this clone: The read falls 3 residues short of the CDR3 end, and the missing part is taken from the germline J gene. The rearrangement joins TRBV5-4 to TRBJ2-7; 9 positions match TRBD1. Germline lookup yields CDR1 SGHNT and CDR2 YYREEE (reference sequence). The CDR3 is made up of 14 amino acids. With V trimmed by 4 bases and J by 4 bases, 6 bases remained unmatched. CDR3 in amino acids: CASSRRTGDYEQYF. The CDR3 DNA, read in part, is TGTGCCAGCAGCAGACGGACAGGGGATTACGAG.

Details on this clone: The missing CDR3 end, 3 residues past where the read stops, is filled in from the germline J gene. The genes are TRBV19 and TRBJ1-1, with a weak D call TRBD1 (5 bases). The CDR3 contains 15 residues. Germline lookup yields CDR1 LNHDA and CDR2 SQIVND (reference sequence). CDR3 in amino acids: CASSSIAGPTDTAFF. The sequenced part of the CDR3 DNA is TGTGCCAGTAGTTCAATAGCGGGGCCCACAGATACG.

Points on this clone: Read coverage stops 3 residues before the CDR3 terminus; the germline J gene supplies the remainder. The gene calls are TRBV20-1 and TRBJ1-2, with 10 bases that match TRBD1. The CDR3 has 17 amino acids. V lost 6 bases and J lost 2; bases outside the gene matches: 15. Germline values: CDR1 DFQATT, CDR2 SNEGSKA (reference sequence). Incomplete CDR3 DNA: TGCAGTGCCCCGGGGGCAGGACAGGGGGTTGCGAACTATGGC. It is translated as CSAPGAGQGVANYG. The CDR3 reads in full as CSAPGAGQGVANYGYTF.

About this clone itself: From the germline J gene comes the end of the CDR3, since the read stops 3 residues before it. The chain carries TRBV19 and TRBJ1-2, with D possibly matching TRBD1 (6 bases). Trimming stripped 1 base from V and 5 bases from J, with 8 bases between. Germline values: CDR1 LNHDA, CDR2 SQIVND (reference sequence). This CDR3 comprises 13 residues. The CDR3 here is CASSIGQEYGYTF. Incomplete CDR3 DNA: TGTGCCAGTAGTATAGGACAGGAATATGGC.

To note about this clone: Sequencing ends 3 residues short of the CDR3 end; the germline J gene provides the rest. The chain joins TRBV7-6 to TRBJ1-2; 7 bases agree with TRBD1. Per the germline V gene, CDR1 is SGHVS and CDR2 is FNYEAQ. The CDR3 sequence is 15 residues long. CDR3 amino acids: CASSPRALNRGGYTF. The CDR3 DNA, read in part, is TGTGCCAGCAGCCCTCGGGCCCTAAACAGGGGCGGC.

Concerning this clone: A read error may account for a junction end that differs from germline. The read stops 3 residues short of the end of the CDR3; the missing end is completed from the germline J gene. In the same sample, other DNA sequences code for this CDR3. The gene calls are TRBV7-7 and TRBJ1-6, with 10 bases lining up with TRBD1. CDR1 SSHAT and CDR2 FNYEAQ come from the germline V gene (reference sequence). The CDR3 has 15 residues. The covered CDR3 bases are TGTGCTAGCAGCCTAGGGACAGGGGAAAATTCACCC. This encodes CASSLGTGENSP. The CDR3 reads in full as CASSLGTGENSPLHF.

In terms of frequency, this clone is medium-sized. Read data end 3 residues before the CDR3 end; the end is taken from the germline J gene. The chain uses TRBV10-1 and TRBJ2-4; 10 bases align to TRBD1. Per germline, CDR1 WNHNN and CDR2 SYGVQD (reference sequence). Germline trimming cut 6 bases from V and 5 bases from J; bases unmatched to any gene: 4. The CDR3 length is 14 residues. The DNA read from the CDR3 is TGCGCCAGCAGCACCGGGACAGGGGAAAACATT. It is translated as CASSTGTGENI. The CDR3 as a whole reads CASSTGTGENIQYF.

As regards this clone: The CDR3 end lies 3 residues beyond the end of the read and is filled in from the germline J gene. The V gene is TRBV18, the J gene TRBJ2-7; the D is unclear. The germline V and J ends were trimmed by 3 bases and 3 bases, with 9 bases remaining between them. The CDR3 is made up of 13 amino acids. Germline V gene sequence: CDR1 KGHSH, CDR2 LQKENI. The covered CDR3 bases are TGTGCCAGCTCACCTGCAGTGGTCTACGAG. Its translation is CASSPAVVYE. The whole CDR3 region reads CASSPAVVYEQYF.

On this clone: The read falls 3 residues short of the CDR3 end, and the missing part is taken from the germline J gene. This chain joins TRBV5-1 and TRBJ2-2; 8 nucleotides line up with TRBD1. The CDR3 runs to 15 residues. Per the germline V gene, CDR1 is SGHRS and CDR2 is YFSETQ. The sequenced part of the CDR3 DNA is TGCGCCAGCAGCCTCATACAGGGGGATGATGAAAAG. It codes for CASSLIQGDDEK. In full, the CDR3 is CASSLIQGDDEKLFF.